The 17 T cell receptor beta chains given below trace back to one sample, sequenced in a study of technical replicates of blood from several donors. Some clones are missing from TCRdb's copy, which holds only in-frame ones; the method was immunoSEQ multiplex PCR. Of approximately 79,000 clones listed, approximately 93% are singletons. Sequences were obtained from T cells isolated from PBMCs. The receptors originated from a human donor in good health.

The chain couples TRBV9 to TRBJ2-7; D is uncertain. Trimming took off 0 bases at V and 1 base at J, with 8 bases between the two ends. The length of the CDR3 is 14 residues. CDR1 and CDR2 (germline): SGDLS, YYNGEE. CDR3 sequence reads: CASSVALRSYEQYF. In DNA, the CDR3 is TGTGCCAGCAGCGTAGCTTTGCGGTCCTACGAGCAGTACTTC.

This rearrangement joins TRBV19 to TRBJ1-5; TRBD1 agrees at 7 bases. The germline gives CDR1 LNHDA, CDR2 SQIVND (reference sequence). This CDR3 has 16 residues. The trim removed 4 bases at V and 2 bases at J, leaving 8 bases unmatched. The CDR3 sequence is CASSRTTGTGNQPQHF. The DNA of the CDR3 is TGTGCCAGTAGTAGAACGACAGGGACAGGCAATCAGCCCCAGCATTTT.

This sequence joins TRBV19 and TRBJ2-7; 8 bases are shared with TRBD2. Looked up from germline, CDR1 is LNHDA and CDR2 is SQIVND (reference sequence). The CDR3 contains 14 residues. Trimming took 8 bases from V and 0 from J; bases not matched to a gene: 6. The CDR3 DNA reads TGTGCCAGTTCGACTAGCGCGAGCTCCTACGAGCAGTACTTC. Its protein is CASSTSASSYEQYF.

This clone occurred once. The V call is TRBV5-1, the J call TRBJ2-5; TRBD2 agrees at 13 bases. The CDR3 sequence is 16 residues long. Trimming cost V 3 bases and J 5 bases; bases outside gene matches: 7. Germline CDR1 is SGHRS and CDR2 is YFSETQ. The CDR3: CASSSAGTSGTETQYF. CDR3 nucleotides: TGCGCCAGCAGCTCGGCCGGGACTAGCGGGACCGAGACCCAGTACTTC.

V is TRBV5-1 and J is TRBJ1-2, with D possibly matching TRBD1 (6 bases). The CDR3 runs 12 residues. Per germline, CDR1 SGHRS and CDR2 YFSETQ. Trimming removed 3 bases at V and 8 bases at J, with 11 bases between. This CDR3 reads CASSSEGGGYTF. The CDR3 bases are TGCGCCAGCAGCTCCGAGGGGGGGGGCTACACCTTC.

This clone appeared a single time. The chain uses TRBV7-6 and TRBJ2-1; the D gene is possibly TRBD2 (6 bases). Germline CDR1 and CDR2: SGHVS and FNYEAQ. V gave up 5 bases and J gave up 5 bases, with 13 bases separating them. This CDR3 has 14 amino acids. CDR3 DNA: TGTGCCAGCAGCCATCTAGCGCGAAACAATGAGCAGTTCTTC. Amino acid sequence: CASSHLARNNEQFF.

This chain uses TRBV29-1 with TRBJ2-3, with 7 bases matching TRBD2. CDR1 is SQVTM, CDR2 ANQGSEA, per germline. This CDR3 contains 15 residues. The ends lost 4 bases at V and 1 base at J; junction bases unmatched: 8. CDR3 nucleotide sequence: TGCAGCGTTGTTGGCGGGAGTAGGGGCACAGATACGCAGTATTTT. It encodes CSVVGGSRGTDTQYF.

V and J are TRBV28 and TRBJ1-1, with a possible D match to TRBD1 (6 bases). The CDR3 is made up of 14 amino acids. V was cut by 6 bases and J by 0 bases, with 11 bases left in between. Per the germline V gene, CDR1 is MDHEN and CDR2 is SYDVKM. The CDR3 DNA reads as TGTGCCAGCAGCTCAGGGGACCTGAACACTGAAGCTTTCTTT. Translated, it gives CASSSGDLNTEAFF.

This clone showed up just once. CDR3 DNA: TGTGCCAGCAGCAAAGCGGGAACCCCCCGGGACAGGGGAAAGGGGGACTATGGCTACACCTTC. This translates into CASSKAGTPRDRGKGDYGYTF. The chain is built from TRBV21-1 and TRBJ1-2; the table gives TRBD1 as D, unverified against the DNA. TRBV21-1 is a pseudogene. The CDR3 contains 21 residues.

CDR3 sequence: CASSQKRLAGFYEQYF. The DNA of the CDR3 is TGCGCCAGCAGCCAAAAAAGATTAGCGGGATTCTACGAGCAGTACTTC. V gene TRBV4-1 combines with J gene TRBJ2-7; 8 bases fit TRBD2. Unmatched junction bases numbered 9, after V lost 2 bases and J lost 3 bases. The CDR3 extends over 16 amino acids. Per the germline V gene, CDR1 is MGHRA and CDR2 is YSYEKL.

This clone was detected a few times. V usage is TRBV30 and J usage is TRBJ1-1; unclear D gene. From germline, CDR1 is GTSNPN and CDR2 SVGIG (reference sequence). V lost 2 bases to trimming and J lost 5 bases, with 9 bases between them. This CDR3 is built from 12 residues. CDR3 protein: CAWSPGTTEAFF. DNA for the CDR3: TGTGCCTGGAGTCCGGGAACGACTGAAGCTTTCTTT.

The V gene is TRBV4-1, the J gene TRBJ2-7; TRBD2 aligns across 8 bases. Germline assignment: CDR1 MGHRA and CDR2 YSYEKL. The J segment lost 5 bases and the V segment lost 1 base, leaving 4 bases of the junction unmatched. The CDR3 extends over 14 amino acids. The CDR3 sequence is CASSQAGGPHEQYF. The CDR3 coding sequence is TGCGCCAGCAGCCAAGCGGGAGGGCCCCACGAGCAGTACTTC.

The rearrangement uses TRBV2 and TRBJ2-7, with 8 bases that match TRBD1. The CDR3 sequence is 15 residues long. Looked up from germline, CDR1 is SNHLY and CDR2 is FYNNEI. The J segment lost 1 base and the V segment lost 2 bases, leaving 4 bases of the junction unmatched. The CDR3 nucleotides are TGTGCCAGCAGTGAATCTTGGACAGGGTCCTACGAGCAGTACTTC. The encoded protein is CASSESWTGSYEQYF.

J is TRBJ2-5 and V is TRBV15; maybe TRBD2 (6 bases). CDR3 length: 12 amino acids. The V gene lost 3 bases and the J gene lost 9 bases, with 11 bases spanning the gap. CDR1 and CDR2 (germline): LNHNV, YYDKDF (reference sequence). CDR3 loop: CATSRGTLAQYF. For the CDR3, the DNA is TGTGCCACCAGCAGGGGGACTTTGGCCCAGTACTTC.

The chain is built from TRBV19 and TRBJ2-7; 9 nucleotides align to TRBD1. The germline V gene encodes CDR1 LNHDA and CDR2 SQIVND (reference sequence). V was clipped by 3 bases and J by 3 bases; unmatched bases: 3. CDR3 length: 14 residues. CDR3 bases: TGTGCCAGTAGTATTACGGGACAGGGCTACGAGCAGTACTTC. Translating gives CASSITGQGYEQYF.

The chain joins TRBV15 to TRBJ1-2; D not certain. V was trimmed by 6 bases and J by 4 bases, leaving 9 bases between them. CDR3 length: 12 residues. CDR1 LNHNV and CDR2 YYDKDF come from the germline V gene (reference sequence). CDR3 nucleotides: TGTGCCACCAGTCCAGGCGCCTATGGCTACACCTTC. Residues: CATSPGAYGYTF.

This chain links TRBV9 with TRBJ2-7, with 8 bases identical to TRBD1. Trimming removed 2 bases from V and 5 bases from J; junction bases left unmatched: 3. The CDR3 totals 13 residues. CDR1 is SGDLS, CDR2 YYNGEE, per germline. The CDR3 loop reads CASSVGQAHEQYF. CDR3 coding DNA: TGTGCCAGCAGCGTGGGACAGGCCCACGAGCAGTACTTC. The full variable domain, completed using reference TRBV9 and TRBJ2-7, is DSGVTQTPKHLITATGQRVTLRCSPRSGDLSVYWYQQSLDQGLQFLIQYYNGEERAKGNILERFSAQQFPDLHSELNLSSLELGDSALYFCASSVGQAHEQYFGPGTRLTVT.